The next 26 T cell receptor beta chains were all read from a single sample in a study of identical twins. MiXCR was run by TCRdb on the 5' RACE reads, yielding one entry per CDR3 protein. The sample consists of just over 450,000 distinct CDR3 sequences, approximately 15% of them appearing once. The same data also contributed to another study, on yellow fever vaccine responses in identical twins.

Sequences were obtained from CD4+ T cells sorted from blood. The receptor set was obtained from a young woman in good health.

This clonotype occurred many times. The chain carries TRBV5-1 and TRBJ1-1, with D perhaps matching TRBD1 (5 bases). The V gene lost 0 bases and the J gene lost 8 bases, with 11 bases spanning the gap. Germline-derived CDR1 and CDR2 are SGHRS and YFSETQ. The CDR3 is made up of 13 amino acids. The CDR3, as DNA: TGCGCCAGCAGCTTGGTGGGGGAACAGGAAGCTTTCTTT. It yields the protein CASSLVGEQEAFF. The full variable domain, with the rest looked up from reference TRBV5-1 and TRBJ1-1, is KAGVTQTPRYLIKTRGQQVTLSCSPISGHRSVSWYQQTPGQGLQFLFEYFSETQRNKGNFPGRFSGRQFSNSRSEMNVSTLELGDSALYLCASSLVGEQEAFFGQGTRLTVV.

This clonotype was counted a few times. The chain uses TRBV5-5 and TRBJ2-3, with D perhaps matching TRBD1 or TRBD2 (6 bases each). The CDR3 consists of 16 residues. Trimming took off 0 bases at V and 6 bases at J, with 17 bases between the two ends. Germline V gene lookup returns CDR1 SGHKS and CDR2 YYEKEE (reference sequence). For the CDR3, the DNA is TGTGCCAGCAGCTTGGAACCGGGGGCCGGAGGTGATACGCAGTATTTT. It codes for CASSLEPGAGGDTQYF.

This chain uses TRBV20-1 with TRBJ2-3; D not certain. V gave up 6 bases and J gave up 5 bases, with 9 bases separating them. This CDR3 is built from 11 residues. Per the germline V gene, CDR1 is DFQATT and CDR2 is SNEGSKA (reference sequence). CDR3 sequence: CSAGPLDTQYF. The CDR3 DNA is TGCAGTGCCGGGCCCCTAGATACGCAGTATTTT.

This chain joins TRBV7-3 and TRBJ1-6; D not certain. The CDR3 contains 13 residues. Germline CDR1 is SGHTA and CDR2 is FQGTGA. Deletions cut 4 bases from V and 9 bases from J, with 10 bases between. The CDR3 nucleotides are TGTGCCAGCAGCTCCTTACAGAGTTCACCCCTCCACTTT. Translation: CASSSLQSSPLHF.

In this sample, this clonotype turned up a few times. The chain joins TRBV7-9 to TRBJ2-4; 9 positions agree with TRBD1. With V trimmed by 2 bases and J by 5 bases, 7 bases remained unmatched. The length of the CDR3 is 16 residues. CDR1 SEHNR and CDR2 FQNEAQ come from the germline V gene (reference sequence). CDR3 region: CASSLYKGQGQNIQYF. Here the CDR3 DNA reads TGTGCCAGCAGCTTATATAAGGGACAGGGTCAAAACATTCAGTACTTC. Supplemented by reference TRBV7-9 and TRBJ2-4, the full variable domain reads DTGVSQNPRHKITKRGQNVTFRCDPISEHNRLYWYRQTLGQGPEFLTYFQNEAQLEKSRLLSDRFSAERPKGSFSTLEIQRTEQGDSAMYLCASSLYKGQGQNIQYFGAGTRLSVL.

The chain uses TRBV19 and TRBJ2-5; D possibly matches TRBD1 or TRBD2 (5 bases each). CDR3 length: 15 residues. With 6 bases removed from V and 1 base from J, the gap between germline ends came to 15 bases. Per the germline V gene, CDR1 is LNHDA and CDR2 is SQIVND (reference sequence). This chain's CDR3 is CASSRTGRSQETQYF. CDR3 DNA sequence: TGTGCCAGTAGCCGAACGGGACGCTCCCAAGAGACCCAGTACTTC.

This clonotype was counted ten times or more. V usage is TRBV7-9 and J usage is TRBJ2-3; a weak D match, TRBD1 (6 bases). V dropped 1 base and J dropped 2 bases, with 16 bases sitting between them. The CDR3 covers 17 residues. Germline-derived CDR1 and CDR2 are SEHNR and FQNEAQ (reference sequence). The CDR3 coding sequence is TGTGCCAGCAGCTTAGGTGAGGTGCACAGGGACACAGATACGCAGTATTTT. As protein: CASSLGEVHRDTDTQYF.

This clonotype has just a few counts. Here the CDR3 reads CASSKHRGGNQPQHF. CDR3 bases: TGTGCCAGCAGTAAACACAGGGGTGGCAATCAGCCCCAGCATTTT. The chain carries TRBV28 and TRBJ1-5; 7 bases are shared with TRBD1. CDR3 size: 15 residues. Germline CDR1 and CDR2: MDHEN and SYDVKM. The J segment lost 2 bases and the V segment lost 5 bases, leaving 6 bases of the junction unmatched.

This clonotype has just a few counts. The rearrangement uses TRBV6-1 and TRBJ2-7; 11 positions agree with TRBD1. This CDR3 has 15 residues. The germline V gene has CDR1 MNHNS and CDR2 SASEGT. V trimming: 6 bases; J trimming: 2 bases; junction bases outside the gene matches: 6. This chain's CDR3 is CASRERDRGTYEQYF. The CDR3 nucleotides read TGTGCCAGCAGAGAACGGGACAGGGGGACCTACGAGCAGTACTTC.

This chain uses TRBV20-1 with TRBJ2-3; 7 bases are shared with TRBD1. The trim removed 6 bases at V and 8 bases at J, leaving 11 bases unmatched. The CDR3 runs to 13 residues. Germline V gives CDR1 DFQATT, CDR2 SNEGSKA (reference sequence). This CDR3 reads CSANPTGLGTQYF. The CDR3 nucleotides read TGCAGTGCAAATCCGACAGGGCTGGGTACGCAGTATTTT.

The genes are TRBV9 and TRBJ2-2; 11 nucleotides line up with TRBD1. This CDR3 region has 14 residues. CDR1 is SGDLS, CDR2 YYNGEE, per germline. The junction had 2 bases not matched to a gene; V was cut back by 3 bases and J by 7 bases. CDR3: CASSEGTGGGELFF. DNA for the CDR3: TGTGCCAGCAGCGAAGGGACAGGGGGCGGGGAGCTGTTTTTT.

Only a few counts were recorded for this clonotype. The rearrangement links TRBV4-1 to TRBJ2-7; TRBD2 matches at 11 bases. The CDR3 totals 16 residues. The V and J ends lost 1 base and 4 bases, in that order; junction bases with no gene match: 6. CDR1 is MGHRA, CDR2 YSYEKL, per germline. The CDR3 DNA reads TGCGCCAGCAGCCAAGTTCATCTAGCGGGGGGATACGAGCAGTACTTC. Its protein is CASSQVHLAGGYEQYF.

The DNA for the CDR3 is TGTGCCAGCAGCGTTCGGGACAGGGCCTACGAGCAGTACTTC. The encoded protein is CASSVRDRAYEQYF. The chain links TRBV9 to TRBJ2-7; the match to TRBD1 covers 9 bases. V was clipped by 2 bases and J by 2 bases; unmatched bases: 2. The CDR3 loop spans 14 amino acids. Germline V gene data show CDR1 as SGDLS and CDR2 as YYNGEE.

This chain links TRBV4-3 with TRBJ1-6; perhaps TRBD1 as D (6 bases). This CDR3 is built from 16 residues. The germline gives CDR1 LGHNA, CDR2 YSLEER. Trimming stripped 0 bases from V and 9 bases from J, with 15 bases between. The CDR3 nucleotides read TGCGCCAGCAGCCAAGAAAGGCAGGGGTTGAGTTCACCCCTCCACTTT. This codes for CASSQERQGLSSPLHF.

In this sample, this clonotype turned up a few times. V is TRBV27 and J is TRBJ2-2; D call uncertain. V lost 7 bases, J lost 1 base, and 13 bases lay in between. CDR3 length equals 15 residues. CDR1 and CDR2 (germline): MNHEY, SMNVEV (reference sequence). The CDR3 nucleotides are TGTGCCAGCACTTTGGAGAATGGGAACACCGGGGAGCTGTTTTTT. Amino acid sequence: CASTLENGNTGELFF.

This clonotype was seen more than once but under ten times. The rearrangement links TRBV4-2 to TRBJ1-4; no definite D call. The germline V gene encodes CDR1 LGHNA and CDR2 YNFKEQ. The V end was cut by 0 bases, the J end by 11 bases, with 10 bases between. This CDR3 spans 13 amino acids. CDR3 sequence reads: CASSQDLSGKLFF. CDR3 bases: TGTGCCAGCAGCCAAGATCTTTCTGGTAAACTGTTTTTT.

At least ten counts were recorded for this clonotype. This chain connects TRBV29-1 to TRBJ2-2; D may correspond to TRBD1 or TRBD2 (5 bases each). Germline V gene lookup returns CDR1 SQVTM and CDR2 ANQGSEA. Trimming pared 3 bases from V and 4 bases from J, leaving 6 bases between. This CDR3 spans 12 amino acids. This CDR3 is CSVEGVTGELFF. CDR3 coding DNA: TGCAGCGTTGAGGGGGTCACCGGGGAGCTGTTTTTT.

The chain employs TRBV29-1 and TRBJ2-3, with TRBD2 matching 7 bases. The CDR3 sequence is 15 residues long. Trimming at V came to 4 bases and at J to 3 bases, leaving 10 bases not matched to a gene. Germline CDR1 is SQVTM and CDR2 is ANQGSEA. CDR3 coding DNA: TGCAGCGTTGCGGGGAGGGCCGGGGAAACAGATACGCAGTATTTT. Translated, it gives CSVAGRAGETDTQYF.

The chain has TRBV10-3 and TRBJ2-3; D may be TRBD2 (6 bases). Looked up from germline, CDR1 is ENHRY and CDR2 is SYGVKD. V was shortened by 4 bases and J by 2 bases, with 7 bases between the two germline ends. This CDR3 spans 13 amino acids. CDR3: CAISGEDTDTQYF. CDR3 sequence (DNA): TGTGCCATCAGTGGGGAGGACACAGATACGCAGTATTTT.

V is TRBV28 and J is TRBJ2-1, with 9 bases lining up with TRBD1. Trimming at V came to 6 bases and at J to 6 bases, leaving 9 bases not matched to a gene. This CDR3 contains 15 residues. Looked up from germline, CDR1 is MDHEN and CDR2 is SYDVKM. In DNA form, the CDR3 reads TGTGCCAGCAGAACGGGGGACAGGGTAGTCAATGAGCAGTTCTTC. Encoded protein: CASRTGDRVVNEQFF.

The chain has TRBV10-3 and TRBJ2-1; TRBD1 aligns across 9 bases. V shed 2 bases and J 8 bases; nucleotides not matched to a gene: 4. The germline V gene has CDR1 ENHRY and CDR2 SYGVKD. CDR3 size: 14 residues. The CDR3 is CAISEGDRVDEQFF. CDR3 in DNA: TGTGCCATCAGTGAGGGGGACAGGGTCGATGAGCAGTTCTTC.

The chain's CDR3 is CATSRAGAADTQYF. As DNA, the CDR3 is TGTGCCACCAGCAGAGCGGGGGCCGCAGATACGCAGTATTTT. V and J are TRBV15 and TRBJ2-3; D may match TRBD1 or TRBD2 (6 bases each). V lost 1 base and J 4 bases, leaving 9 bases between the germline ends. The germline V gene encodes CDR1 LNHNV and CDR2 YYDKDF (reference sequence). This CDR3 has 14 amino acids.

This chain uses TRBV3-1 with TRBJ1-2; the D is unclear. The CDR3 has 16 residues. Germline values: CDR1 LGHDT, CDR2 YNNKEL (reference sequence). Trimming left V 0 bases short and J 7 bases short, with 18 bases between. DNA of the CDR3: TGTGCCAGCAGCCAAGAGGAGGGAGGGAGGTTCGGTGGCTACACCTTC. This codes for CASSQEEGGRFGGYTF.

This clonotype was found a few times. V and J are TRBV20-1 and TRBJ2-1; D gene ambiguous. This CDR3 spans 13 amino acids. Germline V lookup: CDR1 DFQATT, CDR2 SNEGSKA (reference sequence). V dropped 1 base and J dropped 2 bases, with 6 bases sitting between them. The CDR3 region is CSARGQTYNEQFF. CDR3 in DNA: TGCAGTGCTAGAGGTCAGACCTACAATGAGCAGTTCTTC.

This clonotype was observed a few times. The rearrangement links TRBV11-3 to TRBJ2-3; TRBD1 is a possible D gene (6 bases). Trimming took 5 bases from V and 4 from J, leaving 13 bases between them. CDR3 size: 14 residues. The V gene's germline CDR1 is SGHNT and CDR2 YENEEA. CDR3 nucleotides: TGTGCCAGCAGCCAAAACCGACAGGCAGATACGCAGTATTTT. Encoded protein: CASSQNRQADTQYF.

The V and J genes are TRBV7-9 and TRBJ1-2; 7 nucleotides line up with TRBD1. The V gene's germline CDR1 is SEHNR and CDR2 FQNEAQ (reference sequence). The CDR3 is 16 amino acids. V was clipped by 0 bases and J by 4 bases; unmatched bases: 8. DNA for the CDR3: TGTGCCAGCAGCTTAGCGACAGGGTTTAACCGCTATGGCTACACCTTC. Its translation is CASSLATGFNRYGYTF.